These 17 T cell receptor beta chains came from one sample sequenced in a study of long-term antiretroviral therapy in people with HIV. Investigators performed immunoSEQ version v3.0 at survey level. Method: immunoSEQ multiplex PCR; TCRdb's copy keeps in-frame clones and lacks some. The sample consists of tens of thousands of clones, more than 65% of them appearing once. Source: unsorted PBMCs, taken 3 years after starting antiretroviral therapy. The receptors were gathered from a man over 45 with HIV.

The J gene is TRBJ1-2, the V gene TRBV19; 8 bases are shared with TRBD1. Germline V gene data show CDR1 as LNHDA and CDR2 as SQIVND (reference sequence). V was pared by 5 bases and J by 8 bases, with 13 bases of the junction left unmatched. This CDR3 spans 15 amino acids. The CDR3 DNA follows: TGTGCCAGTAGTCTTGAGGACAGGGAGGGTGAAGGCTACACCTTC. Encoded protein: CASSLEDREGEGYTF.

The chain combines TRBV9 with TRBJ1-3; 8 bases align to TRBD1. With 4 bases clipped from V and 4 bases from J, the junction kept 4 bases outside the gene matches. This CDR3 has 14 residues. Germline lookup yields CDR1 SGDLS and CDR2 YYNGEE. The DNA of the CDR3 is TGTGCCAGCAGCCTGACAGGGGACGGAAACACCATATATTTT. Amino acid sequence: CASSLTGDGNTIYF.

This rearrangement joins TRBV28 to TRBJ2-7; no reliable D call. There are 14 residues in the CDR3. Germline CDR1 is MDHEN and CDR2 is SYDVKM. Trimming left V 4 bases short and J 2 bases short, with 12 bases between. CDR3 coding DNA: TGTGCCAGCAGTTCCCGATCCCGGACCTACGAGCAGTACTTC. This gives the protein CASSSRSRTYEQYF.

The DNA of the CDR3 is TGTGCCAGCAGCGACGATTACACAGATACGCAGTATTTT. Protein: CASSDDYTDTQYF. The J gene is TRBJ2-3, the V gene TRBV5-6, with D hard to call. Per the germline V gene, CDR1 is SGHDT and CDR2 is YYEEEE. The CDR3 is 13 amino acids. The V end was cut by 4 bases, the J end by 2 bases, with 8 bases between.

The genes are TRBV21-1 and TRBJ2-7; the table names TRBD1, a call not compared with the DNA. TRBV21-1 is flagged as a pseudogene. The CDR3 length is 14 residues. The chain's CDR3 is CACDIIRQGYEQYF. In DNA, the CDR3 is TGTGCCTGCGACATAATACGACAGGGCTACGAGCAGTACTTC.

V gene TRBV11-2 combines with J gene TRBJ1-3, with TRBD1 matching over 9 bases. The CDR3 spans 16 residues. J was trimmed by 4 bases and V by 5 bases; bases with no gene match: 9. Germline CDR1 reads SGHAT; CDR2 reads FQNNGV. The CDR3 region is CASSALQGASGNTIYF. The CDR3 DNA follows: TGTGCCAGCAGCGCATTACAGGGGGCGTCGGGAAACACCATATATTTT.

This sequence joins TRBV5-5 and TRBJ1-1; no clear D gene. CDR1 is SGHKS, CDR2 YYEKEE, per germline (reference sequence). This CDR3 has 13 amino acids. The V end lost 0 bases, the J end lost 2 bases, and 5 bases lay between the germline ends. CDR3 protein: CASSLGVNTEAFF. CDR3 nucleotides: TGTGCCAGCAGCTTGGGGGTTAACACTGAAGCTTTCTTT.

The chain couples TRBV4-1 to TRBJ1-1, with a weak D call TRBD1 (5 bases). V was trimmed by 5 bases and J by 4 bases, leaving 14 bases between them. Germline CDR1 MGHRA, CDR2 YSYEKL. CDR3 length: 14 residues. The CDR3 DNA reads TGCGCCAGCAGCTGGGACCTCCCGGGCACTGAAGCTTTCTTT. Protein: CASSWDLPGTEAFF.

This clone has just one count. This rearrangement joins TRBV6-1 to TRBJ2-7; D uncertain. The CDR3 extends over 14 amino acids. Germline CDR1 and CDR2: MNHNS and SASEGT. V dropped 2 bases and J dropped 2 bases, with 10 bases sitting between them. The CDR3 region has the DNA TGTGCCAGCAGTGAACTGGACGTTACCTACGAGCAGTACTTC. Its translation is CASSELDVTYEQYF.

The chain uses TRBV27 and TRBJ2-7; 7 positions match TRBD1. This CDR3 spans 16 amino acids. The trim removed 3 bases at V and 1 base at J, leaving 9 bases unmatched. Germline lookup yields CDR1 MNHEY and CDR2 SMNVEV (reference sequence). The CDR3 nucleotides read TGTGCCAGCAGTTTGGCGTGGGACAGTCTTTCCTACGAGCAGTACTTC. Translated: CASSLAWDSLSYEQYF.

This sequence joins TRBV5-1 and TRBJ2-1; D not certain. CDR3 length: 15 amino acids. Trimming left V 4 bases short and J 2 bases short, with 13 bases between. Germline V gives CDR1 SGHRS, CDR2 YFSETQ. CDR3 nucleotides: TGCGCCAGCAGCAAACAAAGTGATCCCTACAATGAGCAGTTCTTC. As protein: CASSKQSDPYNEQFF.

V and J are TRBV7-9 and TRBJ2-3; 7 positions match TRBD2. From germline, CDR1 is SEHNR and CDR2 FQNEAQ (reference sequence). The V gene end was trimmed by 3 bases and the J gene end by 8 bases; junction bases not matched to a gene: 5. The CDR3 totals 13 residues. As DNA, the CDR3 is TGTGCCAGCAGCTTCACCGGGGGGAGTACGCAGTATTTT. Protein: CASSFTGGSTQYF.

The chain joins TRBV6-5 to TRBJ2-2; D possibly corresponds to TRBD2 (6 bases). CDR3 length: 15 residues. The germline CDR1 and CDR2 sequences are MNHEY and SVGAGI. The V gene lost 5 bases and the J gene lost 1 base, with 11 bases spanning the gap. CDR3 in DNA: TGTGCCAGCAGTCCCTCGGGGGTGAACACCGGGGAGCTGTTTTTT. As protein: CASSPSGVNTGELFF.

The chain is built from TRBV28 and TRBJ1-1; the D is unclear. CDR1 MDHEN and CDR2 SYDVKM come from the germline V gene. The CDR3 is 15 amino acids. V lost 2 bases and J 0 bases, leaving 10 bases between the germline ends. This CDR3 is CASSLGLELNTEAFF. CDR3 sequence (DNA): TGTGCCAGCAGTTTAGGGCTAGAACTGAACACTGAAGCTTTCTTT.

This sequence joins TRBV7-9 and TRBJ2-2, with TRBD1 identical over 7 bases. The germline gives CDR1 SEHNR, CDR2 FQNEAQ (reference sequence). Trimming removed 1 base from V and 0 bases from J; junction bases left unmatched: 2. The CDR3 contains 16 residues. Written as DNA, the CDR3 is TGTGCCAGCAGCTTAGAAGACAGGGCGAACACCGGGGAGCTGTTTTTT. Amino acids: CASSLEDRANTGELFF.

This clone appeared a single time. This chain connects TRBV5-1 to TRBJ1-2, with D maybe TRBD1 (6 bases). This CDR3 spans 14 amino acids. The germline CDR1 and CDR2 sequences are SGHRS and YFSETQ. V lost 2 bases, J lost 0 bases, and 8 bases lay in between. Here the CDR3 reads CASSLGQPNYGYTF. The CDR3 bases are TGCGCCAGCAGCTTAGGACAGCCTAACTATGGCTACACCTTC. Together with reference TRBV5-1 and TRBJ1-2, the CDR3 gives the full variable domain: KAGVTQTPRYLIKTRGQQVTLSCSPISGHRSVSWYQQTPGQGLQFLFEYFSETQRNKGNFPGRFSGRQFSNSRSEMNVSTLELGDSALYLCASSLGQPNYGYTFGSGTRLTVV.

This sequence joins TRBV5-5 and TRBJ2-3; D uncertain. The CDR3 loop spans 12 amino acids. Germline V lookup: CDR1 SGHKS, CDR2 YYEKEE (reference sequence). Trimming left V 4 bases short and J 6 bases short, with 9 bases between. CDR3 nucleotide sequence: TGTGCCAGCAGCCCAGCCCCGGATACGCAGTATTTT. This encodes CASSPAPDTQYF.